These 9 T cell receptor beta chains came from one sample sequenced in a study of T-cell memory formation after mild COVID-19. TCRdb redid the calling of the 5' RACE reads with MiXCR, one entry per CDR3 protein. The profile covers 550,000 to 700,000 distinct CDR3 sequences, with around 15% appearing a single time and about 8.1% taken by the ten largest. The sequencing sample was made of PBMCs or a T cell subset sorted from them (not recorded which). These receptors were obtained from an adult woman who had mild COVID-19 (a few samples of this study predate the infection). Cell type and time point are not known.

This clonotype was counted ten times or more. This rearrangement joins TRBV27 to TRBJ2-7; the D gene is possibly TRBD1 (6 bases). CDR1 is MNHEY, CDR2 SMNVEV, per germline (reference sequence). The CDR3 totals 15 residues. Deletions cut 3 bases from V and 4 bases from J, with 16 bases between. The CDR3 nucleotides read TGTGCCAGCAGTTTGGCCATAGGACAGAAATACGAGCAGTACTTC. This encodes CASSLAIGQKYEQYF.

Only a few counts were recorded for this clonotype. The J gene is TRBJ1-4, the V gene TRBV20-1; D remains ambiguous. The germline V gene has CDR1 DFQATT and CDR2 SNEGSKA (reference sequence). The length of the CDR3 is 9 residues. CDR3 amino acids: CTLDEKLFF. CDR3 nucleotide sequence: TGCACCTTGGATGAAAAACTGTTTTTT.

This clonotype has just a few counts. The CDR3 loop reads CASSLGASGSQETQYF. The CDR3 DNA follows: TGTGCCAGCAGCTTAGGGGCTAGCGGGTCCCAAGAGACCCAGTACTTC. The gene calls are TRBV11-2 and TRBJ2-5, with 8 bases aligning to TRBD2. CDR3 length: 16 amino acids. Looked up from germline, CDR1 is SGHAT and CDR2 is FQNNGV. J gave up 1 base and V 1 base, and 5 bases lay outside the gene matches.

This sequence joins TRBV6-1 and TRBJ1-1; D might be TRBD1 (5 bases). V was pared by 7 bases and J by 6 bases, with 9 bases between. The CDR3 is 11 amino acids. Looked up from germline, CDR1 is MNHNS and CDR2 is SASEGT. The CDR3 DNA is TGTGCCAGCAAGCGGGGCCCTGAAGCTTTCTTT. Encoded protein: CASKRGPEAFF.

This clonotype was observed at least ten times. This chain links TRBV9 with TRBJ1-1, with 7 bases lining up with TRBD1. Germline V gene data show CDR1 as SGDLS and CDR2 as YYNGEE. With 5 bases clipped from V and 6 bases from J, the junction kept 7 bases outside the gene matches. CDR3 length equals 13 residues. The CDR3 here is CASRGDRVAEAFF. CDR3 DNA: TGTGCCAGCAGGGGAGACAGGGTAGCTGAAGCTTTCTTT.

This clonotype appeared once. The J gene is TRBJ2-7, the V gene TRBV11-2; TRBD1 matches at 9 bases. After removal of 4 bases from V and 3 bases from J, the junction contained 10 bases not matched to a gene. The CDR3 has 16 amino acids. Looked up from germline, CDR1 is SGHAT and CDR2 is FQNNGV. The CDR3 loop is CASSYYAGQGSYEQYF. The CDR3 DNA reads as TGTGCCAGCAGCTACTACGCCGGACAGGGGAGCTACGAGCAGTACTTC.

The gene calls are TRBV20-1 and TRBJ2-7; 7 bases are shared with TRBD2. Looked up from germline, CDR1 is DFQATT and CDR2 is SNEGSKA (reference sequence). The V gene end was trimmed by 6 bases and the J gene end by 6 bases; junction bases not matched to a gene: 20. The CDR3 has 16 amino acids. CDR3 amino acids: CSATPTLAEGVGEQYF. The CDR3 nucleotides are TGCAGTGCCACCCCCACTCTAGCGGAGGGAGTGGGCGAGCAGTACTTC.

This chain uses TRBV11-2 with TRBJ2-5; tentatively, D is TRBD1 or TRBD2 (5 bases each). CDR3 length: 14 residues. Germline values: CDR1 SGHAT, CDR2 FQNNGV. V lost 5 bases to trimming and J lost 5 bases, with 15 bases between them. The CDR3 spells CASSPGRGGETQYF. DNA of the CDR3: TGTGCCAGCAGCCCGGGACGGGGTGGGGAGACCCAGTACTTC.

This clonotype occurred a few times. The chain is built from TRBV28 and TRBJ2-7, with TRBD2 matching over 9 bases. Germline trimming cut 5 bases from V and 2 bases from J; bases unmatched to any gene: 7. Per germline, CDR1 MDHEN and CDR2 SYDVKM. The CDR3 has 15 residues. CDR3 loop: CASSPYSGGAYEQYF. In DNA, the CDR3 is TGTGCCAGCAGTCCTTATAGCGGGGGTGCCTACGAGCAGTACTTC.